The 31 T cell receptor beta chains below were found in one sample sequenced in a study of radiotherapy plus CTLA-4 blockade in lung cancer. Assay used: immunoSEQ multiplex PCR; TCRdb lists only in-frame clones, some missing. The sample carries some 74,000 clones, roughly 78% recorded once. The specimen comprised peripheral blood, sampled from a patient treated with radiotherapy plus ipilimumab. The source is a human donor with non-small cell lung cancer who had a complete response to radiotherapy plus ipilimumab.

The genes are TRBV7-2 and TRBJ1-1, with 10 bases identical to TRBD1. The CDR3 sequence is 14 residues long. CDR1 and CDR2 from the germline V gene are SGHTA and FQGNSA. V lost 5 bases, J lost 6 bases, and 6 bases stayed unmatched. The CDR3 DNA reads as TGTGCCAGCAGCCCCGGGACAGGGGACCCTGAAGCTTTCTTT. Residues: CASSPGTGDPEAFF.

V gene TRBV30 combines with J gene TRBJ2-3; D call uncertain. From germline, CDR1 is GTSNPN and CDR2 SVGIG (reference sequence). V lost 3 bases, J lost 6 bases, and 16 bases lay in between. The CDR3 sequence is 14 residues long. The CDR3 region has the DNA TGTGCCTGGAGGCCCGGAAGGGCTGGGGATACGCAGTATTTT. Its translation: CAWRPGRAGDTQYF.

As DNA, the CDR3 is TGTGCCAGCAGCTTAGGGGGTGACTATGGCTACACCTTC. Residues: CASSLGGDYGYTF. The chain uses TRBV7-8 and TRBJ1-2; the D is unclear. V was cut by 1 base and J by 3 bases, with 6 bases left in between. CDR1 is SGHVS and CDR2 is FQNEAQ in the germline V gene. The CDR3 consists of 13 residues.

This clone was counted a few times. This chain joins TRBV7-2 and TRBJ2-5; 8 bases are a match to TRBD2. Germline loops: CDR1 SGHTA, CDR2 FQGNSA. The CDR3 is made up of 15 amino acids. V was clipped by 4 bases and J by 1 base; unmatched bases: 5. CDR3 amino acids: CASSSRGTSQETQYF. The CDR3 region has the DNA TGTGCCAGCAGCTCTAGGGGGACTAGCCAAGAGACCCAGTACTTC.

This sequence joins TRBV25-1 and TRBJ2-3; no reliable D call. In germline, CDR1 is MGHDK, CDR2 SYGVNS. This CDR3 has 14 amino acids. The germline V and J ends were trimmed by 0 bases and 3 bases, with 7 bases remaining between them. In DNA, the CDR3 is TGTGCCAGCAGTGAATATGGCGGTACAGATACGCAGTATTTT. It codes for CASSEYGGTDTQYF.

DNA for the CDR3: TGCGCCAGCAGCTGGGGATGGACAGGCGACAATGAGCAGTTCTTC. Translation gives CASSWGWTGDNEQFF. The chain links TRBV5-1 to TRBJ2-1, with 7 nucleotides matching TRBD1. Germline-derived CDR1 and CDR2 are SGHRS and YFSETQ. This CDR3 spans 15 amino acids. The trim removed 3 bases at V and 5 bases at J, leaving 8 bases unmatched.

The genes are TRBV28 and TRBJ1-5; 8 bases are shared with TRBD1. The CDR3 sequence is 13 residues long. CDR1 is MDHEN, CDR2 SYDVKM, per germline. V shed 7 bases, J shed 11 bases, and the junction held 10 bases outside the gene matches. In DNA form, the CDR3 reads TGTGCCAGCATCCGGACAGGGAGAGTGACCCAGCATTTT. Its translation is CASIRTGRVTQHF. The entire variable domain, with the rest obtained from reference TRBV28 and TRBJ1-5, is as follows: DVKVTQSSRYLVKRTGEKVFLECVQDMDHENMFWYRQDPGLGLRLIYFSYDVKMKEKGDIPEGYSVSREKKERFSLILESASTNQTSMYLCASIRTGRVTQHFGDGTRLSIL.

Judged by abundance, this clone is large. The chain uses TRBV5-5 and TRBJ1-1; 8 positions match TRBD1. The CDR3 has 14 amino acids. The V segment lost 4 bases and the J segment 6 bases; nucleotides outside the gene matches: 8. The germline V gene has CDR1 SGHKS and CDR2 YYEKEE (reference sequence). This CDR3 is CASSHRGLGAEAFF. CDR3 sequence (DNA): TGTGCCAGCAGCCACAGGGGGTTGGGGGCTGAAGCTTTCTTT. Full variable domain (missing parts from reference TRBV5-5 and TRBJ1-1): DAGVTQSPTHLIKTRGQQVTLRCSPISGHKSVSWYQQVLGQGPQFIFQYYEKEERGRGNFPDRFSARQFPNYSSELNVNALLLGDSALYLCASSHRGLGAEAFFGQGTRLTVV.

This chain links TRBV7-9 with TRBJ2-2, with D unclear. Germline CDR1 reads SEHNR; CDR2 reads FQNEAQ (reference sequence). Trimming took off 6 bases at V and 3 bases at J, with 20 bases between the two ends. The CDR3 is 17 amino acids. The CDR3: CASSPTPMTTHTGELFF. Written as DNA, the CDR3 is TGTGCCAGCAGTCCTACCCCGATGACGACCCACACCGGGGAGCTGTTTTTT. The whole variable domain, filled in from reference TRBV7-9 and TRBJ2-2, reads DTGVSQNPRHKITKRGQNVTFRCDPISEHNRLYWYRQTLGQGPEFLTYFQNEAQLEKSRLLSDRFSAERPKGSFSTLEIQRTEQGDSAMYLCASSPTPMTTHTGELFFGEGSRLTVL.

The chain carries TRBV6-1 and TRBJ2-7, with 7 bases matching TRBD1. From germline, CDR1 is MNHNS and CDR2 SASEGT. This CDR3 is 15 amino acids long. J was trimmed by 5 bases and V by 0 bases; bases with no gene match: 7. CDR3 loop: CASSEAKQGIDEQYF. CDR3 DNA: TGTGCCAGCAGTGAAGCGAAACAGGGGATCGACGAGCAGTACTTC.

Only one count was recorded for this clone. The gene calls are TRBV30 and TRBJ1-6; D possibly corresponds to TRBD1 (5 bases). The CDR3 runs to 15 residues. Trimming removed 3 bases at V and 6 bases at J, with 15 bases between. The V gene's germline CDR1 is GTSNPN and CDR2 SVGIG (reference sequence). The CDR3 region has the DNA TGTGCCTGGAGCGTCGAGACAGCTGGTAATTCACCCCTCCACTTT. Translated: CAWSVETAGNSPLHF. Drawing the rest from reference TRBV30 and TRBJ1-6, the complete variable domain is SQTIHQWPATLVQPVGSPLSLECTVEGTSNPNLYWYRQAAGRGLQLLFYSVGIGQISSEVPQNLSASRPQDRQFILSSKKLLLSDSGFYLCAWSVETAGNSPLHFGNGTRLTVT.

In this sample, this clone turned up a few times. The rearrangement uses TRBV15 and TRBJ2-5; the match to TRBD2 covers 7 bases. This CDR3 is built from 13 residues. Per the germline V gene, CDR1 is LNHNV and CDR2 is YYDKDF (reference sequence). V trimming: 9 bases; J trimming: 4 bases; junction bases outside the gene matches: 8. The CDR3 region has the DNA TGTGCCACTTCCGGACTAGGAACAGAGACCCAGTACTTC. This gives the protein CATSGLGTETQYF.

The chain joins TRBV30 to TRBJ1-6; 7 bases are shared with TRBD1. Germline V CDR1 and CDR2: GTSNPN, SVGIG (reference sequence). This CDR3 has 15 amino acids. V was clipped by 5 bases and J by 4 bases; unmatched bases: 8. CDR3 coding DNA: TGTGCCTGGGACTCGGGGGGACAGTATAATTCACCCCTCCACTTT. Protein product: CAWDSGGQYNSPLHF.

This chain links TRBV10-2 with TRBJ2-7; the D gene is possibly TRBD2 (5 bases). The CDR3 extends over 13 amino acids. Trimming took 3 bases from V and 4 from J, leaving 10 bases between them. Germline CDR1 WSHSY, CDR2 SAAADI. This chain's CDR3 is CASSDSRGYEQYF. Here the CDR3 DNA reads TGCGCCAGCAGTGATTCTCGGGGATACGAGCAGTACTTC.

CDR3 in amino acids: CSVRRGRSAEAFF. Here the CDR3 DNA reads TGCAGCGTTCGAAGAGGCCGAAGTGCTGAAGCTTTCTTT. The chain joins TRBV29-1 to TRBJ1-1; D is unresolved. Trimming pared 5 bases from V and 6 bases from J, leaving 16 bases between. Germline V gives CDR1 SQVTM, CDR2 ANQGSEA. CDR3 length: 13 amino acids.

CDR3 sequence: CASSLYRTGATGELFF. The CDR3 bases are TGTGCCAGCAGCTTGTATCGGACAGGGGCCACCGGGGAGCTGTTTTTT. V and J are TRBV5-6 and TRBJ2-2, with 9 bases fitting TRBD1. Germline assignment: CDR1 SGHDT and CDR2 YYEEEE. Trimming removed 1 base from V and 4 bases from J; junction bases left unmatched: 5. The length of the CDR3 is 16 residues.

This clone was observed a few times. The CDR3 DNA reads TGTGCTAGCCCTAGCGGGAGTATCAATGAGCAGTTCTTC. Its protein product is CASPSGSINEQFF. V is TRBV12-5 and J is TRBJ2-1; 10 positions agree with TRBD2. This CDR3 region has 13 residues. V trimming: 9 bases; J trimming: 6 bases; junction bases outside the gene matches: 5. From germline, CDR1 is LGHNT and CDR2 FRNRAP.

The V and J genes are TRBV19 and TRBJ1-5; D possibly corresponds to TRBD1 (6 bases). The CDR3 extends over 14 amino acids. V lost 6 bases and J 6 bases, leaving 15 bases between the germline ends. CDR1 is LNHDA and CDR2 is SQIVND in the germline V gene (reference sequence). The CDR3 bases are TGTGCCAGTAGGGGTCCCGGGACACCTCAGCCCCAGCATTTT. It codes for CASRGPGTPQPQHF.

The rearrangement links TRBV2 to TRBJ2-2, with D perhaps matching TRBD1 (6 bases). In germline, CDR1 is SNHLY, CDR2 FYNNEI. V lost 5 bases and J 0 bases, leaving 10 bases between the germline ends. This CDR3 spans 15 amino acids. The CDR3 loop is CASSQQGSNTGELFF. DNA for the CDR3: TGTGCCAGCAGTCAACAGGGATCGAACACCGGGGAGCTGTTTTTT.

The CDR3 is CASSWTHRPNYGYTF. CDR3 coding DNA: TGTGCCAGCAGTTGGACGCACAGGCCGAACTATGGCTACACCTTC. The V call is TRBV27, the J call TRBJ1-2; tentative D call: TRBD1 (5 bases). The CDR3 totals 15 residues. Germline CDR1 reads MNHEY; CDR2 reads SMNVEV (reference sequence). V shed 4 bases and J shed 2 bases, with 14 bases lying between them.

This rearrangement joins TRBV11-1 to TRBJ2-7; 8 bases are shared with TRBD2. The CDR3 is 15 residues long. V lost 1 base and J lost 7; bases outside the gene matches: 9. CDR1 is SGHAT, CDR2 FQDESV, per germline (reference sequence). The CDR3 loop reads CASSLVGTRGWEQYF. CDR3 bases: TGTGCCAGCAGCTTAGTTGGGACTAGGGGTTGGGAGCAGTACTTC.

This chain's CDR3 is CASSRERATEAFF. DNA of the CDR3: TGTGCCAGCAGTCGGGAGAGGGCCACTGAAGCTTTCTTT. V and J are TRBV7-2 and TRBJ1-1; no clear D gene. CDR1 is SGHTA and CDR2 is FQGNSA in the germline V gene. Deletions cut 6 bases from V and 4 bases from J, with 12 bases between. CDR3 length: 13 amino acids. Using reference TRBV7-2 and TRBJ1-1 for the parts outside the CDR3, the full variable domain is GAGVSQSPSNKVTEKGKDVELRCDPISGHTALYWYRQSLGQGLEFLIYFQGNSAPDKSGLPSDRFSAERTGGSVSTLTIQRTQQEDSAVYLCASSRERATEAFFGQGTRLTVV.

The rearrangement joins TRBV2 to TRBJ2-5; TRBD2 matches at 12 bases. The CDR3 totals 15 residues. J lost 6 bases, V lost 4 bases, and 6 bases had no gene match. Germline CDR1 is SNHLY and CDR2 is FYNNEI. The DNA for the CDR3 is TGTGCCAGCAGTGCGGCTAGCGGGGGGGCAAAGACCCAGTACTTC. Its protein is CASSAASGGAKTQYF.

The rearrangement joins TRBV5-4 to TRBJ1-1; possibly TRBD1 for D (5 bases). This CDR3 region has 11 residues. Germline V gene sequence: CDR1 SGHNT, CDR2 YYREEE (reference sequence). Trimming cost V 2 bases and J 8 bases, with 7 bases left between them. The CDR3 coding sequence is TGTGCCAGCAGCTTCAACAGGGAAGCTTTCTTT. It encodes CASSFNREAFF. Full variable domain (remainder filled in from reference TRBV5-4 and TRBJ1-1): ETGVTQSPTHLIKTRGQQVTLRCSSQSGHNTVSWYQQALGQGPQFIFQYYREEENGRGNFPPRFSGLQFPNYSSELNVNALELDDSALYLCASSFNREAFFGQGTRLTVV.

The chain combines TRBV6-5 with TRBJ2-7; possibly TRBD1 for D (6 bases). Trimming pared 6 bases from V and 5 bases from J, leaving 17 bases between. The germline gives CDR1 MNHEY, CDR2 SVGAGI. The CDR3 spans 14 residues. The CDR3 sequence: CASRPRQERDEQYF. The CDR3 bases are TGTGCCAGCAGGCCCCGACAGGAACGCGACGAGCAGTACTTC.

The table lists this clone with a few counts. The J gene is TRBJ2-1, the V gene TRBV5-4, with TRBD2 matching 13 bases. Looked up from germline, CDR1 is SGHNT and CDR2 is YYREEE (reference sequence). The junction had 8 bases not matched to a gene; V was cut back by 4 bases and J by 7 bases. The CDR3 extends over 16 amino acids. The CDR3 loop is CASSPGTSGISNEQFF. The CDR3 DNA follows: TGTGCCAGCAGCCCAGGGACTAGCGGGATTTCGAATGAGCAGTTCTTC.

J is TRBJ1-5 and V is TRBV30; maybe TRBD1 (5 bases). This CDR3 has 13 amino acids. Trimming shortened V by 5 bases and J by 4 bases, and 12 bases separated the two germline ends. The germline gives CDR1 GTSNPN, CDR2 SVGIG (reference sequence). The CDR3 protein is CAWGALRNQPQHF. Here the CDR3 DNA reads TGTGCCTGGGGGGCCCTCAGGAATCAGCCCCAGCATTTT.

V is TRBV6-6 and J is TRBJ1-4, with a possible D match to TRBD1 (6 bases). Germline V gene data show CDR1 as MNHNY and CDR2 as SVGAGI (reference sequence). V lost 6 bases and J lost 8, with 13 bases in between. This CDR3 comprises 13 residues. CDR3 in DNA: TGTGCCAGCAGCGGCAGGGGAGGAGAAAAACTGTTTTTT. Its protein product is CASSGRGGEKLFF.

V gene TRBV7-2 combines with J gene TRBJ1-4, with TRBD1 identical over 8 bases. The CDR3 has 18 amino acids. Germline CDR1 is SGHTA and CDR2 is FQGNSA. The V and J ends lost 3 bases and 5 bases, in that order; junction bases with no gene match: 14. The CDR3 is CASSFGVRTGTGNEKLFF. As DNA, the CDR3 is TGTGCCAGCAGCTTTGGGGTCCGGACAGGGACGGGGAATGAAAAACTGTTTTTT.

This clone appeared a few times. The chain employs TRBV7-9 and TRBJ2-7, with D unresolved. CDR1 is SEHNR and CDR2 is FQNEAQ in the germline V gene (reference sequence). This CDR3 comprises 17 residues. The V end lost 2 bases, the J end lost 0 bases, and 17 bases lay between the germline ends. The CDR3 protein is CASSLWLPRTSSYEQYF. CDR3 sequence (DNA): TGTGCCAGCAGCTTATGGCTTCCGCGCACGAGCTCCTACGAGCAGTACTTC.

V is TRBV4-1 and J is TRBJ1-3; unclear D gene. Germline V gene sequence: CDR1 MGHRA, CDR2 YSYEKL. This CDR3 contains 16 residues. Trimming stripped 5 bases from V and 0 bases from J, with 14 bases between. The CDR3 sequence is CASSSEQPRSGNTIYF. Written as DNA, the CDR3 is TGCGCCAGCAGCTCTGAGCAGCCTCGCTCTGGAAACACCATATATTTT.